These 17 T cell receptor beta chains share one sample of origin, sequenced in a study of T cells after yellow fever vaccination. In TCRdb, the 5' RACE reads were re-called with MiXCR into one record per CDR3 protein. The sample shows about 580,000 distinct CDR3 sequences, 17% of them seen only once. Sequencing was performed on PBMCs, taken about 5 days after the first yellow fever vaccination. Receptors originate from a man between 18 and 35 years old who received the YFV17D yellow fever vaccine.

This clonotype has only a few counts. The gene calls are TRBV10-3 and TRBJ2-2; TRBD1 agrees at 7 bases. The CDR3 is 15 residues long. CDR1 and CDR2 (germline): ENHRY, SYGVKD. Trimming cost V 6 bases and J 0 bases; bases outside gene matches: 4. Written as DNA, the CDR3 is TGTGCCATCAGCCGGGGACAGACGAACACCGGGGAGCTGTTTTTT. Its translation: CAISRGQTNTGELFF.

This clonotype came up a few times. The chain uses TRBV6-5 and TRBJ1-1, with D perhaps matching TRBD1 (6 bases). The CDR3 sequence is 15 residues long. Germline V gene sequence: CDR1 MNHEY, CDR2 SVGAGI. The V end was cut by 2 bases, the J end by 0 bases, with 10 bases between. CDR3 sequence: CASSYTQGMNTEAFF. The CDR3 region has the DNA TGTGCCAGCAGTTACACACAGGGTATGAACACTGAAGCTTTCTTT.

This clonotype was seen more than once but under ten times. The CDR3 protein is CASRQRQSTDTQYF. The CDR3 DNA reads as TGTGCCTCGAGGCAGCGACAAAGCACAGATACGCAGTATTTT. This chain links TRBV5-4 with TRBJ2-3; no definite D call. Germline V gene lookup returns CDR1 SGHNT and CDR2 YYREEE (reference sequence). Trimming removed 10 bases from V and 0 bases from J, with 15 bases in between. The CDR3 is 14 amino acids. Drawing the rest from reference TRBV5-4 and TRBJ2-3, the complete variable domain is ETGVTQSPTHLIKTRGQQVTLRCSSQSGHNTVSWYQQALGQGPQFIFQYYREEENGRGNFPPRFSGLQFPNYSSELNVNALELDDSALYLCASRQRQSTDTQYFGPGTRLTVL.

This clonotype was counted a few times. The chain joins TRBV7-6 to TRBJ2-3; TRBD2 matches 9 bases. Germline CDR1 is SGHVS and CDR2 is FNYEAQ. This CDR3 contains 15 residues. The V segment lost 5 bases and the J segment 1 base; nucleotides outside the gene matches: 4. The CDR3 here is CASSRLAGRTDTQYF. CDR3 DNA sequence: TGTGCCAGCAGCCGTCTAGCGGGGCGCACAGATACGCAGTATTTT.

This clonotype has more than one count but fewer than ten. V and J are TRBV20-1 and TRBJ2-3; D may correspond to TRBD1 or TRBD2 (5 bases each). Germline values: CDR1 DFQATT, CDR2 SNEGSKA (reference sequence). This CDR3 is built from 14 residues. V shed 0 bases and J shed 4 bases, with 11 bases lying between them. CDR3 coding DNA: TGCAGTGCTAGAGATCCTCAGGGACCAGATACGCAGTATTTT. Translating gives CSARDPQGPDTQYF.

The CDR3 sequence is CASSQEIGGPPNTEAFF. CDR3 nucleotide sequence: TGCGCCAGCAGCCAAGAAATTGGGGGCCCCCCCAACACTGAAGCTTTCTTT. The chain links TRBV4-3 to TRBJ1-1; TRBD1 is a possible D gene (6 bases). The CDR3 extends over 17 amino acids. Germline CDR1 reads LGHNA; CDR2 reads YSLEER. Trimming took off 0 bases at V and 2 bases at J, with 16 bases between the two ends.

This clonotype was seen only a few times. The chain carries TRBV20-1 and TRBJ1-2; 8 bases are a match to TRBD1. The CDR3 sequence is 12 residues long. The germline CDR1 and CDR2 sequences are DFQATT and SNEGSKA (reference sequence). J lost 4 bases, V lost 5 bases, and 3 bases had no gene match. Here the CDR3 DNA reads TGCAGTGCTCCGACAGGGGCCTATGGCTACACCTTC. Its protein product is CSAPTGAYGYTF.

This sequence joins TRBV29-1 and TRBJ2-3; 9 bases map to TRBD2. CDR3 length equals 17 residues. Germline trimming cut 4 bases from V and 8 bases from J; bases unmatched to any gene: 19. The V gene's germline CDR1 is SQVTM and CDR2 ANQGSEA. The CDR3 bases are TGCAGCGTTGCCCCTATCCGCGGAGCGGGGGGCCTCGGTACGCAGTATTTT. Amino acids: CSVAPIRGAGGLGTQYF.

This clonotype was counted only a few times. The chain employs TRBV3-1 and TRBJ1-1; tentative D call: TRBD1 (5 bases). The CDR3 is 15 residues long. V was cut by 2 bases and J by 2 bases, with 12 bases left in between. Germline CDR1 reads LGHDT; CDR2 reads YNNKEL (reference sequence). The CDR3 region is CASSQIGEPNTEAFF. CDR3 in DNA: TGTGCCAGCAGCCAAATAGGGGAGCCAAACACTGAAGCTTTCTTT.

This clonotype has more than one count but fewer than ten. The chain joins TRBV7-9 to TRBJ2-7, with TRBD2 matching 9 bases. V was pared by 4 bases and J by 2 bases, with 6 bases of the junction left unmatched. The CDR3 has 15 residues. Germline V gene sequence: CDR1 SEHNR, CDR2 FQNEAQ (reference sequence). DNA of the CDR3: TGTGCCAGCAGCTCCGTACTAGCGGGTGCCTACGAGCAGTACTTC. It specifies CASSSVLAGAYEQYF.

The CDR3 sequence: CASSLAYRGNEQFF. The CDR3 coding sequence is TGTGCCAGCAGCTTGGCCTACAGGGGCAATGAGCAGTTCTTC. The genes are TRBV5-6 and TRBJ2-1; 7 nucleotides align to TRBD1. Germline assignment: CDR1 SGHDT and CDR2 YYEEEE. The CDR3 is made up of 14 amino acids. V gave up 0 bases and J gave up 6 bases; unmatched junction bases: 3.

This clonotype was detected many times. The J gene is TRBJ2-1, the V gene TRBV7-3, with 10 nucleotides matching TRBD1. Trimming took 3 bases from V and 8 from J; bases not matched to a gene: 7. The CDR3 spans 15 residues. From germline, CDR1 is SGHTA and CDR2 FQGTGA. CDR3 coding DNA: TGTGCCAGCAGCTTGACAGGGGGCCCCACAGATGAGCAGTTCTTC. This gives the protein CASSLTGGPTDEQFF.

This chain connects TRBV12-3 or TRBV12-4 to TRBJ1-6; no firm D call. V lost 3 bases and J lost 13, with 16 bases in between. The CDR3 has 14 residues. CDR3 residues: CASSFRWKFLPLHF. The CDR3 coding sequence is TGTGCCAGCAGTTTCAGGTGGAAATTTTTGCCCCTCCACTTT.

The chain carries TRBV10-3 and TRBJ2-7; 8 nucleotides match TRBD1. J gave up 5 bases and V 6 bases, and 9 bases lay outside the gene matches. Germline values: CDR1 ENHRY, CDR2 SYGVKD. The CDR3 runs 14 residues. As DNA, the CDR3 is TGTGCCATCAGCTCCGGACAGGGCCCCCACGAGCAGTACTTC. Protein product: CAISSGQGPHEQYF.

A few counts support this clonotype. The chain has TRBV28 and TRBJ1-5; D is uncertain. The CDR3 contains 11 residues. The V end was cut by 6 bases, the J end by 9 bases, with 9 bases between. Germline-derived CDR1 and CDR2 are MDHEN and SYDVKM. CDR3 sequence (DNA): TGTGCCAGCAGCCCGGCTGGGCCCCAGCATTTT. It encodes CASSPAGPQHF.

This clonotype was recorded many times. CDR3 bases: TGTGCCAGCAGCCTTGACAGGGGGATGAGTGGCTACACCTTC. As protein: CASSLDRGMSGYTF. This chain connects TRBV3-1 to TRBJ1-2; TRBD1 aligns across 9 bases. This CDR3 contains 14 residues. In germline, CDR1 is LGHDT, CDR2 YNNKEL (reference sequence). Trimming cost V 4 bases and J 7 bases; bases outside gene matches: 7.

The chain recombines TRBV25-1 with TRBJ2-6; a weak D match, TRBD2 (5 bases). The CDR3 contains 14 residues. Deletions cut 6 bases from V and 4 bases from J, with 10 bases between. Germline CDR1 reads MGHDK; CDR2 reads SYGVNS. The CDR3: CASRGVYGANVLTF. The CDR3, as DNA: TGTGCCAGCAGGGGAGTGTACGGGGCCAACGTCCTGACTTTC.